Listed below are T cell receptor beta chains from one sample, sequenced in a study of T-cell memory formation after mild COVID-19. TCRdb recomputed calls from the 5' RACE reads with MiXCR, one row per CDR3 protein. The table records hundreds of thousands of distinct CDR3 sequences, around 15% of them present only once. What was sequenced was PBMCs or a T cell subset sorted from them (not recorded which). The receptor set was obtained from an adult woman who had mild COVID-19 (a few samples of this study predate the infection). Cell type and time point are not known. The CDR3 runs from the conserved cysteine through the conserved F or W. D genes are given only for firm matches. The listing skips clone size in some rows; elsewhere it reads once, few, many or a size class.

V gene	clone size	D gene	J gene	CDR3 DNA	CDR3 protein
TRBV12-3/TRBV12-4	NA	NA	TRBJ1-4	TGTGCCAGCAGTTTAGCTCGGGAAAAACTGTTTTTT	CASSLAREKLFF
TRBV4-1	NA	TRBD2	TRBJ2-1	TGCGCCAGCAGCCAAGGGCCCTCCTGGACTAGCGGGGGGGGAGAGCAGTTCTTC	CASSQGPSWTSGGGEQFF
TRBV5-1	NA	NA	TRBJ2-2	TGCGCCAGCAGCTTGGATTCGTTCCCGAACACCGGGGAGCTGTTTTTT	CASSLDSFPNTGELFF
TRBV7-9	many	NA	TRBJ1-1	TGTGCCAGCAGCTTAGGGGGTCCTGAAGCTTTCTTT	CASSLGGPEAFF
TRBV7-9	few	NA	TRBJ1-1	TGTGCCAGCAGCTTAGAACTCAGCACTGAAGCTTTCTTT	CASSLELSTEAFF
TRBV4-1	few	NA	TRBJ1-1	TGCGCCAGCAGCCCCCGGGGGGCCACTGAAGCTTTCTTT	CASSPRGATEAFF
TRBV20-1	few	TRBD1	TRBJ2-5	TGCAGTGCTAGTGGGGACAGGGGGGAGACCCAGTACTTC	CSASGDRGETQYF
TRBV29-1	few	NA	TRBJ2-1	TGCAGCGCCGGGCTCAACCGTGGGTCGTTCTTC	CSAGLNRGSFF
TRBV6-6	NA	NA	TRBJ1-1	TGTGCCAGCAGTTACTCGGCAGCCTTGAACACTGAAGCTTTCTTT	CASSYSAALNTEAFF
TRBV2	few	NA	TRBJ2-5	TGTGCCAGCAGTGACGGGCGGTTCCAAGAGACCCAGTACTTC	CASSDGRFQETQYF
TRBV5-1	many	NA	TRBJ1-1	TGTGCCAGCAGCTTGGGGACATCCAACACTGAAGCTTTCTTT	CASSLGTSNTEAFF
TRBV14	NA	TRBD2	TRBJ2-1	TGTGCCAGCAGCCCCCTAGCGGGAGGAGTCTACAATGAGCAGTTCTTC	CASSPLAGGVYNEQFF
TRBV3-1	NA	TRBD1	TRBJ1-5	TGTGCCAGCAGCAGTACAGGGGGTGGATGGGGGCAGCCCCAGCATTTT	CASSSTGGGWGQPQHF
TRBV7-6	few	TRBD2	TRBJ2-5	TGTGCCAGCACAGGGTTTAGCGGGGATGTTTACTTC	CASTGFSGDVYF
TRBV7-9	many	NA	TRBJ1-3	TGTGCCAGCAGCTTACGGGGATCTGGAAACACCATATATTTT	CASSLRGSGNTIYF
TRBV11-2	NA	NA	TRBJ2-2	TGTGCCAGCAGCTTAGGCCTGGTCGGGACATTCGGGAACACCGGGGAGCTGTTTTTT	CASSLGLVGTFGNTGELFF
TRBV18	few	TRBD1	TRBJ1-1	TGTGCCAGCGCCGACAGGGGGAACACTGAAGCTTTCTTT	CASADRGNTEAFF
TRBV27	few	NA	TRBJ2-3	TGTGCCAGCAGGTTCTTCCCTGATACTAGCACAGATACGCAGTATTTT	CASRFFPDTSTDTQYF
TRBV7-3	NA	TRBD2	TRBJ2-1	TGTGCCAGCAGCTTAGGGGCGGGACTAGCGGACAATGAGCAGTTCTTC	CASSLGAGLADNEQFF
TRBV4-1	few	TRBD1	TRBJ1-4	TGCGCCAGCAGCCCGTTGGGTCTAAGACAGGGACGAGGACGCACTAATGAAAAACTGTTTTTT	CASSPLGLRQGRGRTNEKLFF
TRBV5-1	few	NA	TRBJ2-1	TGCGCCAGCAGCTCGTCGGGGTTCGGTGAGCAGTTCTTC	CASSSSGFGEQFF
TRBV3-1	few	NA	TRBJ1-1	TGTGCCAGCAGCCAAGAATGGGGGCTAGATGAAGCTTTCTTT	CASSQEWGLDEAFF
TRBV7-9	few	NA	TRBJ2-3	TGTGCCAGCAGCCCCGCCCTCGCAGGGCCTGACACAGATACGCAGTATTTT	CASSPALAGPDTDTQYF
TRBV5-1	few	TRBD1	TRBJ2-1	TGCGCCAGCAGCTTGGCTCCTAGGACAGGGTATTTCAATGAGCAGTTCTTC	CASSLAPRTGYFNEQFF